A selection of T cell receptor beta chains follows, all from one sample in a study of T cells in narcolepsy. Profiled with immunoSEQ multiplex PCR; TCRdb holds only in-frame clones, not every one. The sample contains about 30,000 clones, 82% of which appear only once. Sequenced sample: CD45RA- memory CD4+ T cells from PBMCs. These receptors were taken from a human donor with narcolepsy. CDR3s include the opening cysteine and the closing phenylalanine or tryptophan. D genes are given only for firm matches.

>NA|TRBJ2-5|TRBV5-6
CASSFPGGETQYF
TGTGCCAGCAGCTTTCCTGGGGGGGAGACCCAGTACTTC
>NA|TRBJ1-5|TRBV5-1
CASSLLGDSNQPQHF
TGCGCCAGCAGCTTGTTGGGGGATAGCAATCAGCCCCAGCATTTT
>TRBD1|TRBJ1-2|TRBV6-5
CASSYQTTGVSYGYTF
TGTGCCAGCAGTTACCAAACGACAGGGGTCTCCTATGGCTACACCTTC
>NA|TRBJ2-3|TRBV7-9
CASSPLTMDTQYF
TGTGCCAGCAGCCCGTTGACGATGGATACGCAGTATTTT
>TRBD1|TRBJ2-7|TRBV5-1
CASSPGGALGSYEQYF
TGCGCCAGCAGCCCAGGGGGCGCGTTGGGGTCCTACGAGCAGTACTTC
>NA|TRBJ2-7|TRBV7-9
CASSLDLGSYEQYF
TGTGCCAGCAGCTTAGATTTAGGGTCCTACGAGCAGTACTTC
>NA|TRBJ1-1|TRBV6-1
CASSEVALNTEAFF
TGTGCCAGCAGTGAGGTCGCTTTGAACACTGAAGCTTTCTTT
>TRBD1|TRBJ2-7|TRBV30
CAWSDRGYEQYF
TGTGCCTGGAGTGACAGGGGATACGAGCAGTACTTC
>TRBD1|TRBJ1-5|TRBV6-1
CASSALWTGVSNQPQHF
TGTGCCAGCAGTGCACTATGGACAGGGGTTAGCAATCAGCCCCAGCATTTT
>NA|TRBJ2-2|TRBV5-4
CASSEGGNLFGELFF
TGTGCCAGCTCTGAGGGGGGAAATCTCTTCGGGGAGCTGTTTTTT
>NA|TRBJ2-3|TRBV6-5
CASRPLSESTQYF
TGTGCCAGCAGGCCGTTATCCGAGAGTACGCAGTATTTT
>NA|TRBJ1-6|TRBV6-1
CASSGEQNNSPLHF
TGTGCCAGCAGCGGGGAACAGAATAATTCACCCCTCCACTTT